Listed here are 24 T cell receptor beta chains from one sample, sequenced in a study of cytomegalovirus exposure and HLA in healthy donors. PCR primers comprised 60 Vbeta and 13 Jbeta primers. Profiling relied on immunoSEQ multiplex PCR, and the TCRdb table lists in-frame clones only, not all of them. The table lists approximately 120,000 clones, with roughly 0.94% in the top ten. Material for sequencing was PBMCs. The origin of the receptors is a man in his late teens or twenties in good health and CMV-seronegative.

CDR3 loop: CASSPLQRNTEAFF. In DNA, the CDR3 is TGTGCCAGCTCACCGTTACAGAGGAACACTGAAGCTTTCTTT. This sequence joins TRBV18 and TRBJ1-1; no reliable D call. CDR1 is KGHSH, CDR2 LQKENI, per germline. V was shortened by 3 bases and J by 1 base, with 9 bases between the two germline ends. CDR3 length: 14 amino acids.

CDR3 amino acids: CASSTPGQVVGEQYF. The DNA for the CDR3 is TGTGCCAGTAGTACTCCGGGACAGGTGGTTGGCGAGCAGTACTTC. The chain recombines TRBV19 with TRBJ2-7; the match to TRBD1 covers 8 bases. Germline V gives CDR1 LNHDA, CDR2 SQIVND (reference sequence). CDR3 length: 15 residues. V dropped 4 bases and J dropped 6; count of bases not matched to a gene: 11.

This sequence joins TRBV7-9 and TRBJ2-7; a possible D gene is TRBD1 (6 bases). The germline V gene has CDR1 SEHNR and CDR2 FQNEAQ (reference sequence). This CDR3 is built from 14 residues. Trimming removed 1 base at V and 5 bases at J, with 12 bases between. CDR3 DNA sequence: TGTGCCAGCAGCTTAGTAACAGGGCCCCACGAGCAGTACTTC. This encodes CASSLVTGPHEQYF.

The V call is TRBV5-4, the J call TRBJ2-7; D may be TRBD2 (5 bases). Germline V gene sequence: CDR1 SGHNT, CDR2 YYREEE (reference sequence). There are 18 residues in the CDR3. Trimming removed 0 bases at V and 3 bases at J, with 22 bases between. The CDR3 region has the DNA TGTGCCAGCAGCTTGGAAACTGGGCGGGCCAGGCGAGGCTACGAGCAGTACTTC. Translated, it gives CASSLETGRARRGYEQYF.

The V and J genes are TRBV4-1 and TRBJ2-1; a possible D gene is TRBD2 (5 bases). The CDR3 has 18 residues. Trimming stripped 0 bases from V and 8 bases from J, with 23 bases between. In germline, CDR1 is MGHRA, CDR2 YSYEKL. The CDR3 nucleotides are TGCGCCAGCAGCCAAGAGAGGACTGGACCACCCGTATTCGATGAGCAGTTCTTC. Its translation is CASSQERTGPPVFDEQFF.

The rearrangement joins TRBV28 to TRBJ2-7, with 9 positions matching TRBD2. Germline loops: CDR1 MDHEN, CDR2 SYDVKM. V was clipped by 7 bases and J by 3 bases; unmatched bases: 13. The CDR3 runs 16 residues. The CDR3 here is CASTTVGAGGLYEQYF. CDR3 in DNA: TGTGCCAGCACCACCGTAGGAGCGGGGGGCCTCTACGAGCAGTACTTC. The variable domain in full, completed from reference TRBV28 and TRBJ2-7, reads DVKVTQSSRYLVKRTGEKVFLECVQDMDHENMFWYRQDPGLGLRLIYFSYDVKMKEKGDIPEGYSVSREKKERFSLILESASTNQTSMYLCASTTVGAGGLYEQYFGPGTRLTVT.

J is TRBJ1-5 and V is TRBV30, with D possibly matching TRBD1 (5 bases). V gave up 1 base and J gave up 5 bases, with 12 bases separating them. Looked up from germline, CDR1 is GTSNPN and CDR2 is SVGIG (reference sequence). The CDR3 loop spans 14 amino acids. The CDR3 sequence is CAWSDGTGDQPQHF. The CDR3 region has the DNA TGTGCCTGGAGTGACGGAACGGGGGATCAGCCCCAGCATTTT.

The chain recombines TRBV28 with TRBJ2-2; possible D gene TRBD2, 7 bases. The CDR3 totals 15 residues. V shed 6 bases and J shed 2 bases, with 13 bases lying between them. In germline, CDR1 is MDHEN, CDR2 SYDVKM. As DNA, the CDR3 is TGTGCCAGCAGCCGCCGGGGGGCAAACACCGGGGAGCTGTTTTTT. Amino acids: CASSRRGANTGELFF.

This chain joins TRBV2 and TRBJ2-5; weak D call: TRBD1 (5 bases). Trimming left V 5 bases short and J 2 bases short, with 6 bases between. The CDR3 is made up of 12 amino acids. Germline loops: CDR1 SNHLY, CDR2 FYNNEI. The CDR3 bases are TGTGCCAGCAGTCAGGGACAAGAGACCCAGTACTTC. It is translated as CASSQGQETQYF.

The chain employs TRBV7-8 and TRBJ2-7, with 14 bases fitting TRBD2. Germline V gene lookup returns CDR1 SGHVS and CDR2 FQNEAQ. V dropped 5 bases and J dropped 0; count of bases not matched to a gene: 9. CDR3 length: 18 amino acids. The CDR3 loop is CASSPRLAGGHSSYEQYF. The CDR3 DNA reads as TGTGCCAGCAGCCCGCGACTAGCGGGGGGGCACAGCTCCTACGAGCAGTACTTC.

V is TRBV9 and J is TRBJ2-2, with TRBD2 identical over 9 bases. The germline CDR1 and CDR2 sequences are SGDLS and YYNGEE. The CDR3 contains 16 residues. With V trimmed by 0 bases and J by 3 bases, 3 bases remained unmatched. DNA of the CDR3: TGTGCCAGCAGCGTAGTGTGGACTAGCGACACCGGGGAGCTGTTTTTT. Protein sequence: CASSVVWTSDTGELFF.

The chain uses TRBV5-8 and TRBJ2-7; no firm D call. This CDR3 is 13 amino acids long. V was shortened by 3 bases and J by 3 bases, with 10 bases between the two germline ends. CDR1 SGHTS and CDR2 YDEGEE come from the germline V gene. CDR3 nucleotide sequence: TGTGCCAGCAGCTCAAGACAATTCTACGAGCAGTACTTC. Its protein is CASSSRQFYEQYF. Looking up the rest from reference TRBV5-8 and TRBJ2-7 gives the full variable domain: EAGVTQSPTHLIKTRGQQATLRCSPISGHTSVYWYQQALGLGLQFLLWYDEGEERNRGNFPPRFSGRQFPNYSSELNVNALELEDSALYLCASSSRQFYEQYFGPGTRLTVT.

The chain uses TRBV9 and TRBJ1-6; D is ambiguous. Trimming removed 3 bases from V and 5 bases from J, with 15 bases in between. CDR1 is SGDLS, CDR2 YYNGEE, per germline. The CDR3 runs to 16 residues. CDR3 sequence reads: CASSGPLGSHNSPLHF. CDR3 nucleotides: TGTGCCAGCAGCGGGCCCCTGGGCAGCCATAATTCACCCCTCCACTTT.

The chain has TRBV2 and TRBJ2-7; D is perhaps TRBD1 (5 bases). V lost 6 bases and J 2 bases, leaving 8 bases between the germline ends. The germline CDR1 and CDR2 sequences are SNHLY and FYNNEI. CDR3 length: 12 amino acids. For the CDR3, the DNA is TGTGCCAGCAGAAGGGGTCCCTACGAGCAGTACTTC. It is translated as CASRRGPYEQYF.

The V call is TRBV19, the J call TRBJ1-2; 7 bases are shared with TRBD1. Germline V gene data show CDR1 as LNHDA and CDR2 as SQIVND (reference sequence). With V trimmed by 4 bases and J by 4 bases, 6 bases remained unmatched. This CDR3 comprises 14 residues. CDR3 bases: TGTGCCAGTAGTACCGGGGACAGACCCTATGGCTACACCTTC. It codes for CASSTGDRPYGYTF.

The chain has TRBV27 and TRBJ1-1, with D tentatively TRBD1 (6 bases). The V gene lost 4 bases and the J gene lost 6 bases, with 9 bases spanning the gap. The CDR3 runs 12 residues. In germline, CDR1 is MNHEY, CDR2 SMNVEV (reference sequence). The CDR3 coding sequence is TGTGCCAGCAGTTCTAGACAGGCTGAAGCTTTCTTT. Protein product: CASSSRQAEAFF.

The CDR3 protein is CAISDPPSWTGGGEQYF. In nucleotides, the CDR3 is TGTGCCATCAGTGACCCCCCTTCGTGGACAGGGGGCGGCGAGCAGTACTTC. The rearrangement joins TRBV10-3 to TRBJ2-7; TRBD1 aligns across 11 bases. After removal of 3 bases from V and 6 bases from J, the junction contained 13 bases not matched to a gene. The CDR3 spans 17 residues. CDR1 is ENHRY and CDR2 is SYGVKD in the germline V gene.

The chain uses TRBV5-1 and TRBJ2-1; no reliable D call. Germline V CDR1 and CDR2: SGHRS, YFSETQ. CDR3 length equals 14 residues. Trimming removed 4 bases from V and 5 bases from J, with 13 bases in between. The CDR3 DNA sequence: TGCGCCAGCAGCCCAGGAACCGTCAACAATGAGCAGTTCTTC. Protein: CASSPGTVNNEQFF. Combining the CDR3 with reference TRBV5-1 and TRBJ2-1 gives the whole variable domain KAGVTQTPRYLIKTRGQQVTLSCSPISGHRSVSWYQQTPGQGLQFLFEYFSETQRNKGNFPGRFSGRQFSNSRSEMNVSTLELGDSALYLCASSPGTVNNEQFFGPGTRLTVL.

CDR3 in amino acids: CASSRIQGGLGEAFF. The CDR3 nucleotides are TGTGCCAGCTCACGAATACAGGGAGGGTTGGGTGAAGCTTTCTTT. The rearrangement links TRBV18 to TRBJ1-1; maybe TRBD1 (6 bases). The CDR3 is 15 residues long. The germline gives CDR1 KGHSH, CDR2 LQKENI. Deletions cut 4 bases from V and 7 bases from J, with 19 bases between.

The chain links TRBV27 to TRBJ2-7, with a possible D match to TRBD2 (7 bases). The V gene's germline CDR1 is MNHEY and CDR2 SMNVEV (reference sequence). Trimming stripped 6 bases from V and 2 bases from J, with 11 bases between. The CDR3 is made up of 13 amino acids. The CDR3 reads CASSSGGPYEQYF. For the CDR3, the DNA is TGTGCCAGCAGCTCCGGGGGGCCCTACGAGCAGTACTTC.

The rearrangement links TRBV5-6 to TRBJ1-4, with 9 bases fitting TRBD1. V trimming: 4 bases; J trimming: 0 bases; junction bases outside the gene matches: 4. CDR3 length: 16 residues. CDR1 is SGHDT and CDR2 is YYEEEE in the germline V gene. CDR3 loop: CASSLQGAATNEKLFF. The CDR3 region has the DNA TGTGCCAGCAGCCTACAGGGGGCTGCAACTAATGAAAAACTGTTTTTT.

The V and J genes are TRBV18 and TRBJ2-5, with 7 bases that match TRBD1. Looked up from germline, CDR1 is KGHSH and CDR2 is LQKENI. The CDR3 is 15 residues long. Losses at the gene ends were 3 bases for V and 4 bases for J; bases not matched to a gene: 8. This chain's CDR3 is CASSPPGQRGETQYF. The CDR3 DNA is TGTGCCAGCTCACCGCCGGGACAGAGGGGAGAGACCCAGTACTTC.

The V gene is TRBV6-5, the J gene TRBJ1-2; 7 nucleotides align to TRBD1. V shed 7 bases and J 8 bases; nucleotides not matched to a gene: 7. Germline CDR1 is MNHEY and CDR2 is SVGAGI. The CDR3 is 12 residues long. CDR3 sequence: CASKTQGQGYTF. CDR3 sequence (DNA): TGTGCCAGCAAAACACAGGGGCAGGGCTACACCTTC.

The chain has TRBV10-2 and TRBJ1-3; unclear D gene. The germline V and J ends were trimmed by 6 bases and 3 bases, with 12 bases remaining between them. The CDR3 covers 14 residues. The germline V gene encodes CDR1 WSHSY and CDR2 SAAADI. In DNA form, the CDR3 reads TGCGCCAGCAGCCCGATACTATTTGGAAACACCATATATTTT. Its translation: CASSPILFGNTIYF.